This TCR beta chain was documented in a study of OX40 agonist ivuxolimab in advanced cancers. Background on the study: Patients' therapy was ivuxolimab, an antibody that acts as an agonist of OX40 (CD134). Regarding the study as a whole: It was also the case that some nonresponders had low normalized T-cell clonal expansion.

Germline V gives CDR1 LNHDA, CDR2 SQIVND (reference sequence). The CDR3 runs to 15 residues. Losses at the gene ends were 8 bases for V and 4 bases for J; bases not matched to a gene: 9. Sequencing was performed with immunoSEQ multiplex PCR; in TCRdb, only in-frame clones are kept and a portion is missing. The sample lists approximately 90,000 clones; more than 80% were seen once. Comment on this clone: What it recognizes is unknown.

Patients were ineligible given autoimmune disease history or systemic immunosuppression. The source is an adult with an advanced solid tumor such as melanoma, head and neck, liver or kidney cancer. This sequence joins TRBV19 and TRBJ2-2, with TRBD2 matching over 8 bases. Sequencing used CD4+ or CD8+ T cells sorted from blood, obtained in a trial of the OX40 agonist ivuxolimab. Here the CDR3 reads CASRSGGRFTGELFF. CDR3 in DNA: TGTGCCAGTCGATCGGGAGGGCGCTTCACCGGGGAGCTGTTTTTT.